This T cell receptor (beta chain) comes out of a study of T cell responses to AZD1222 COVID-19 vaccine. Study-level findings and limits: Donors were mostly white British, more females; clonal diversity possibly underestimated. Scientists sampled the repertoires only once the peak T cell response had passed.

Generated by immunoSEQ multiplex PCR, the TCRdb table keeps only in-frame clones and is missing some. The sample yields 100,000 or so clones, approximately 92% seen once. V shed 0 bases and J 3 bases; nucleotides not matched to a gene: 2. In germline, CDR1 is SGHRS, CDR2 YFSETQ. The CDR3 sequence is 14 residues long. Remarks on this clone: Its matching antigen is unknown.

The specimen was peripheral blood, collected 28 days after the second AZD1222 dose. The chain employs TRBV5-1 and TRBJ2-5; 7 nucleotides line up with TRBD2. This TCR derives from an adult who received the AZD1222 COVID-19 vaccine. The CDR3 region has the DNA TGCGCCAGCAGCTTGGTGACTAGCAAAGAGACCCAGTACTTC. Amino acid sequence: CASSLVTSKETQYF.